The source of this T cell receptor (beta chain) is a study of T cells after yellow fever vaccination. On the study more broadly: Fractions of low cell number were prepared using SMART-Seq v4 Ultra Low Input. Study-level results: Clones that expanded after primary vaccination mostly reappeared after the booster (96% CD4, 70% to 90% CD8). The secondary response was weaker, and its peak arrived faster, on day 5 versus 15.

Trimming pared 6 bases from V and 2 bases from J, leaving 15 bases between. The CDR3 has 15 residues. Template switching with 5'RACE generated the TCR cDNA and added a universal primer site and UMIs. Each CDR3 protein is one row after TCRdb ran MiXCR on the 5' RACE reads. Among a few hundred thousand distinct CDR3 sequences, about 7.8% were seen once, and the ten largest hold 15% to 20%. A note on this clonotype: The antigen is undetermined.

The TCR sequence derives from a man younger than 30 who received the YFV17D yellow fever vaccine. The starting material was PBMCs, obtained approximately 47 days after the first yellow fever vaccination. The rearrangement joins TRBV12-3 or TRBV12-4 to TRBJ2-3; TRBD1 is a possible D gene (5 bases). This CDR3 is CASRRVGRDTDTQYF. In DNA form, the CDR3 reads TGTGCCAGCAGACGAGTCGGCAGGGACACAGATACGCAGTATTTT.